The source of this T cell receptor beta chain is a study of blood T cell repertoires in COVID-19. V was pared by 6 bases and J by 7 bases, with 16 bases between. This CDR3 is built from 14 residues. Germline lookup yields CDR1 KGHSH and CDR2 LQKENI. TCRdb's table, derived via immunoSEQ multiplex PCR, lists solely in-frame clones and lacks some. The sample includes 200,000 to 300,000 clones, less than 90% of them seen just once. The rearrangement uses TRBV18 and TRBJ1-5, with D possibly TRBD1 on 5 matching bases. The TCR sequence derives from a man aged 60-69 years with acute or convalescent COVID-19. Input material: peripheral blood. CDR3 amino acids: CASSATDLGQPQHF. As DNA, the CDR3 is TGTGCCAGCTCGGCGACAGACTTAGGGCAGCCCCAGCATTTT.